One and the same sample provided the 9 T cell receptor beta chains below, sequenced in a study of blood T cell repertoires in COVID-19 (dated by TCRdb to the early 2020s). The library was made by the immunoSEQ multiplex PCR assay. Drawn from immuneACCESS, this table holds only the in-frame rearrangements with V and J called that TCRdb kept. Clones are partly lost; checked studies trace under half to an unresolved V gene and leave the rest unexplained. In this sample the table shows about 200,000 clones, 94% of which occur a single time. The top ten constitute 0.6% to 0.9% of the sample. Sample: peripheral blood. The receptors were sampled from a man aged 25-45 years with COVID-19, enrolled during active disease.

This chain joins TRBV2 and TRBJ2-2; a possible D gene is TRBD1 (6 bases). V was clipped by 5 bases and J by 3 bases, with 10 bases between them. The CDR3 has 14 residues. From germline, CDR1 is SNHLY and CDR2 FYNNEI. In DNA form, the CDR3 reads TGTGCCAGCAGTCTCCACAGGGACACCGGGGAGCTGTTTTTT. Translation gives CASSLHRDTGELFF.

This clone was observed once. CDR3 nucleotides: TGTGCCAGCAGTGAGGCGGGACCTGAAGCTTTCTTT. It codes for CASSEAGPEAFF. The genes are TRBV25-1 and TRBJ1-1; perhaps TRBD1 as D (5 bases). Trimming removed 3 bases at V and 6 bases at J, with 8 bases between. The germline CDR1 and CDR2 sequences are MGHDK and SYGVNS. The CDR3 contains 12 residues.

A remark on this clone: Other nucleotide sequences from this sample produce the same CDR3. The chain is built from TRBV5-1 and TRBJ2-5, with TRBD2 identical over 8 bases. This CDR3 has 12 amino acids. V was clipped by 4 bases and J by 5 bases; unmatched bases: 1. Germline V CDR1 and CDR2: SGHRS, YFSETQ. DNA of the CDR3: TGCGCCAGCAGCCCGGGGGGGGAGACCCAGTACTTC. It translates to CASSPGGETQYF.

The J gene is TRBJ2-5, the V gene TRBV7-6; D unclear. The V end was cut by 5 bases, the J end by 5 bases, with 9 bases between. The CDR3 length is 12 residues. Looked up from germline, CDR1 is SGHVS and CDR2 is FNYEAQ. Written as DNA, the CDR3 is TGTGCCAGCAGCCTCTCCGAGGAGACCCAGTACTTC. This translates into CASSLSEETQYF.

The gene calls are TRBV13 and TRBJ2-2, with TRBD1 identical over 7 bases. This CDR3 region has 15 residues. V was clipped by 5 bases and J by 3 bases; unmatched bases: 6. Germline lookup yields CDR1 PRHDT and CDR2 FYEKMQ (reference sequence). The CDR3 sequence is CASSAHTGDTGELFF. Here the CDR3 DNA reads TGTGCCAGCAGCGCCCACACAGGGGACACCGGGGAGCTGTTTTTT.

The chain couples TRBV12-5 to TRBJ1-1; D possibly corresponds to TRBD1 (5 bases). The germline gives CDR1 LGHNT, CDR2 FRNRAP. Trimming took off 0 bases at V and 8 bases at J, with 10 bases between the two ends. This CDR3 has 13 amino acids. This chain's CDR3 is CASGLVYGAEAFF. The CDR3 bases are TGTGCTAGTGGTTTGGTATATGGGGCGGAAGCTTTCTTT.

This clone was observed a handful of times. The gene calls are TRBV9 and TRBJ1-2; 7 nucleotides agree with TRBD1. The CDR3 is 13 amino acids. V lost 3 bases and J lost 4; bases outside the gene matches: 3. Germline V CDR1 and CDR2: SGDLS, YYNGEE. CDR3 residues: CASSGGTVYGYTF. CDR3 DNA: TGTGCCAGCAGCGGCGGGACAGTCTATGGCTACACCTTC.

The chain joins TRBV5-4 to TRBJ1-1; 10 bases are shared with TRBD1. The V segment lost 4 bases and the J segment 3 bases; nucleotides outside the gene matches: 6. Germline V lookup: CDR1 SGHNT, CDR2 YYREEE (reference sequence). CDR3 length: 15 amino acids. CDR3 sequence reads: CASSGGQGRYTEAFF. Here the CDR3 DNA reads TGTGCCAGCAGCGGGGGACAGGGGCGATACACTGAAGCTTTCTTT.

The J gene is TRBJ2-7, the V gene TRBV6-5; 7 nucleotides align to TRBD1. The germline V gene encodes CDR1 MNHEY and CDR2 SVGAGI. V shed 7 bases and J 3 bases; nucleotides not matched to a gene: 9. This CDR3 is 14 amino acids long. DNA for the CDR3: TGTGCCAGCACCTTACGGGCAGGGGGCTACGAGCAGTACTTC. Translation gives CASTLRAGGYEQYF.